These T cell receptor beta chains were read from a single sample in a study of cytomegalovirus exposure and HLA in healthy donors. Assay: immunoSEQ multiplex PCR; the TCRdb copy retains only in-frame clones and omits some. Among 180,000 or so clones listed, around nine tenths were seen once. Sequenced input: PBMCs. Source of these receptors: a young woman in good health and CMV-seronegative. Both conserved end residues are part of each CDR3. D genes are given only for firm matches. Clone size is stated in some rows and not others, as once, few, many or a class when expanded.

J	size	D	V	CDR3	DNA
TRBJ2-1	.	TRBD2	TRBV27	CASSALAGGFNEQFF	TGTGCCAGCAGCGCACTAGCGGGGGGGTTCAATGAGCAGTTCTTC
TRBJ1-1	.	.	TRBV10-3	CAISDPGHMNTEAFF	TGTGCCATCAGTGACCCGGGACATATGAACACTGAAGCTTTCTTT
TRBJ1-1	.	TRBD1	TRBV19	CASSTLAGTGNTEAFF	TGTGCCAGTAGTACTTTAGCCGGGACAGGGAACACTGAAGCTTTCTTT
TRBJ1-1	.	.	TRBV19	CASSISTADTEAFF	TGTGCCAGTAGTATTTCCACGGCGGACACTGAAGCTTTCTTT
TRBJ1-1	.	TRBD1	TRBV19	CASSTPDRGLGFAFF	TGTGCCAGTAGTACCCCGGACAGGGGCCTCGGTTTCGCTTTCTTT
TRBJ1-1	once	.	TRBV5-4	CASSLSIMNTEAFF	TGTGCCAGCAGCTTAAGCATCATGAACACTGAAGCTTTCTTT
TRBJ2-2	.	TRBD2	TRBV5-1	CASSPSGGATGELFF	TGCGCCAGCAGCCCTAGCGGGGGGGCTACCGGGGAGCTGTTTTTT
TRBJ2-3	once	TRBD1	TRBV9	CASIRGVGGPTDTQYF	TGTGCCAGCATCCGAGGGGTAGGGGGCCCCACAGATACGCAGTATTTT
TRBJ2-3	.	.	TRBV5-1	CASSSQGGDTQYF	TGCGCCAGCAGCTCTCAGGGGGGAGATACGCAGTATTTT
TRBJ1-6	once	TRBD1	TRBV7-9	CASSLEATGSESPLHF	TGTGCCAGCAGCTTAGAGGCGACAGGGTCAGAATCACCCCTCCACTTT
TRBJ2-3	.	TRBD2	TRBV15	CATSRVGTSGGGTDTQYF	TGTGCCACCAGCAGAGTTGGGACTAGCGGGGGGGGCACAGATACGCAGTATTTT
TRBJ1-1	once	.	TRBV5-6	CASSWWAGPNTEAFF	TGTGCCAGCAGCTGGTGGGCGGGTCCGAACACTGAAGCTTTCTTT
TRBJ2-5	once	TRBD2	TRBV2	CASSPGLAGGRETQYF	TGTGCCAGCAGCCCGGGACTAGCGGGGGGGCGCGAGACCCAGTACTTC
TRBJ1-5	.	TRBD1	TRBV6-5	CASSTDRGVQPQHF	TGTGCCAGCAGTACGGACAGGGGGGTTCAGCCCCAGCATTTT
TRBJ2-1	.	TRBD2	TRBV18	CASSSGGGNEQFF	TGTGCCAGCTCATCGGGGGGAGGGAATGAGCAGTTCTTC
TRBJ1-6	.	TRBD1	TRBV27	CASSVQGGTGGFNSPLHF	TGTGCCAGCAGTGTCCAAGGCGGGACAGGGGGCTTTAATTCACCCCTCCACTTT
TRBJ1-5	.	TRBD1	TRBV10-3	CAISGRGAGQGPQHF	TGTGCCATCAGTGGTCGAGGCGCGGGACAGGGGCCCCAGCATTTT
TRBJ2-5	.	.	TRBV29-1	CSVLRMETQYF	TGCAGCGTCCTACGCATGGAGACCCAGTACTTC
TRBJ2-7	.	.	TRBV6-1	CASIPQGPRSYEQYF	TGTGCCAGCATCCCCCAGGGGCCGCGCTCCTACGAGCAGTACTTC
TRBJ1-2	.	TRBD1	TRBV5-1	CASSPTGTDYTF	TGCGCCAGCAGCCCTACCGGGACAGACTACACCTTC
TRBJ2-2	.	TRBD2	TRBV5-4	CASSLRGGQTGELFF	TGTGCCAGCAGCTTGCGGGGGGGCCAGACCGGGGAGCTGTTTTTT
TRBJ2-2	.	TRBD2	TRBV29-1	CSGAGTSGGSNTGELFF	TGCAGCGGCGCCGGGACTAGCGGGGGATCGAACACCGGGGAGCTGTTTTTT
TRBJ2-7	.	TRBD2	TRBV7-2	CASSFRLAGGPSEQYF	TGTGCCAGCAGCTTTCGACTAGCGGGGGGGCCGAGCGAGCAGTACTTC
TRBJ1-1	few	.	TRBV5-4	CASSAPGTEAFF	TGTGCCAGCAGCGCCCCGGGCACTGAAGCTTTCTTT
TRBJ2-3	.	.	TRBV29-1	CSVDRTVGDTQYF	TGCAGCGTTGATAGGACTGTAGGAGATACGCAGTATTTT
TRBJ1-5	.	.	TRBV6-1	CASFRDSNQPQHF	TGTGCCAGCTTCAGGGATAGCAATCAGCCCCAGCATTTT
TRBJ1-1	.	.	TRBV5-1	CASSLIRFSTGNTEAFF	TGCGCCAGCAGCTTGATCAGATTTTCGACGGGGAACACTGAAGCTTTCTTT
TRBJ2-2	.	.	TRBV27	CASSLIGRTGELFF	TGTGCCAGCAGTTTAATTGGTAGAACCGGGGAGCTGTTTTTT
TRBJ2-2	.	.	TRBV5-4	CASSRQTANTGELFF	TGTGCCAGCAGCCGACAAACAGCGAACACCGGGGAGCTGTTTTTT
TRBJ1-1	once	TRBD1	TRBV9	CASSVTGGETEAFF	TGTGCCAGCAGCGTTACAGGGGGAGAGACTGAAGCTTTCTTT
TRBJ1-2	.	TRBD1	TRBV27	CASSLGGTGFGYTF	TGTGCCAGCAGTCTCGGAGGGACAGGGTTCGGCTACACCTTC
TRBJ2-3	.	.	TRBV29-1	CSVERGPDTQYF	TGCAGCGTTGAAAGGGGTCCGGATACGCAGTATTTT
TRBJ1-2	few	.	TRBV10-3	CAISESRRPGNGYTF	TGTGCCATCAGTGAGTCTCGACGACCAGGGAATGGCTACACCTTC
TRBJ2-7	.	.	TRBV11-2	CASSYHGQISYEQYF	TGTGCCAGCAGCTATCACGGACAGATTTCCTACGAGCAGTACTTC
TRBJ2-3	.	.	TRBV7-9	CASSWPRDMKDADTQYF	TGTGCCAGCAGCTGGCCGAGGGACATGAAAGACGCAGATACGCAGTATTTT
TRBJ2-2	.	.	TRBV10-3	CATLGAATGELFF	TGTGCCACCCTGGGTGCGGCCACCGGGGAGCTGTTTTTT
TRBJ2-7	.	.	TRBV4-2	CASSQFPRGKYYEQYF	TGTGCCAGCAGCCAATTCCCCCGGGGAAAATACTACGAGCAGTACTTC
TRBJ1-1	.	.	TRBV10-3	CAISESMRSTEAFF	TGTGCCATCAGTGAGTCGATGAGGAGCACTGAAGCTTTCTTT
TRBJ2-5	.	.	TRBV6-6	CASSRDRFQETQYF	TGTGCCAGCAGTAGAGACAGGTTCCAAGAGACCCAGTACTTC
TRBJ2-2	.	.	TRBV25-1	CASSDSGGELFF	TGTGCCAGCAGTGATAGTGGCGGGGAGCTGTTTTTT
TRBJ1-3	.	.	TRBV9	CASSVTGVRDTIYF	TGTGCCAGCAGCGTGACTGGTGTCCGGGACACCATATATTTT
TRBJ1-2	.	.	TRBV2	CASRLRGLNYGYTF	TGTGCCAGCAGGCTCAGGGGTTTAAACTATGGCTACACCTTC
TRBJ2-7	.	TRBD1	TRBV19	CASSVGQGVAYEQYF	TGTGCCAGTAGTGTGGGACAGGGGGTCGCCTACGAGCAGTACTTC
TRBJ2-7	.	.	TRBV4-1	CASSPKIGAGEQYF	TGCGCCAGCAGCCCTAAAATTGGGGCTGGCGAGCAGTACTTC
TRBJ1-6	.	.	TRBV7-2	CASSLTSYNSPLHF	TGTGCCAGCAGCTTAACTTCTTATAATTCACCCCTCCACTTT
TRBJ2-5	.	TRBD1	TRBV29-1	CSVEQGAGETQYF	TGCAGCGTTGAACAGGGGGCGGGTGAGACCCAGTACTTC
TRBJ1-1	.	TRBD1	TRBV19	CASSITAGGSFTEAFF	TGTGCCAGTAGTATAACTGCAGGGGGCTCTTTCACTGAAGCTTTCTTT
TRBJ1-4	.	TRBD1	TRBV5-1	CASSRGPGQGLTNEKLFF	TGCGCCAGCAGCAGGGGGCCGGGACAGGGATTAACTAATGAAAAACTGTTTTTT
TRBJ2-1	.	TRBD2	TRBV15	CATSRVRGGNNEQFF	TGTGCCACCAGCAGAGTTCGCGGGGGAAACAATGAGCAGTTCTTC
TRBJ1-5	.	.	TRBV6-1	CASSTVSNQPQHF	TGTGCCAGCAGCACAGTGAGCAATCAGCCCCAGCATTTT
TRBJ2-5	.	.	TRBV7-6	CASSLTRETQYF	TGTGCCAGCAGCTTAACGCGAGAGACCCAGTACTTC
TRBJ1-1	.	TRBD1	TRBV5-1	CASSTPGQGLAEAFF	TGCGCCAGCAGCACCCCCGGACAGGGGCTCGCTGAAGCTTTCTTT
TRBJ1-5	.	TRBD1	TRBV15	CATSRDRTGGKPQHF	TGTGCCACCAGCAGAGATCGTACAGGGGGTAAGCCCCAGCATTTT
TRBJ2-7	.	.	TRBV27	CASSLRVFPYEQYF	TGTGCCAGCAGTCTCAGGGTTTTCCCATACGAGCAGTACTTC
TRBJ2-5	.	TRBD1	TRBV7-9	CASSLVRGLQETQYF	TGTGCCAGCAGCTTAGTCAGGGGGCTCCAAGAGACCCAGTACTTC
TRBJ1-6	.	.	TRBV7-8	CASQSETVLGGIYNSPLHF	TGTGCCAGCCAGTCAGAGACGGTCCTAGGAGGCATCTATAATTCACCCCTCCACTTT
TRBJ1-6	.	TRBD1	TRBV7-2	CASSLRDRVRRDNSPLHF	TGTGCCAGCAGCCTCCGGGACAGGGTTCGAAGGGATAATTCACCCCTCCACTTT
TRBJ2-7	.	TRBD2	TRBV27	CASSLIAGAYEQYF	TGTGCCAGCAGTTTAATAGCGGGAGCCTACGAGCAGTACTTC
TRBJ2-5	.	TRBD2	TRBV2	CASSGRGGARRGETQYF	TGTGCCAGCAGTGGGAGGGGAGGGGCGCGACGGGGAGAGACCCAGTACTTC
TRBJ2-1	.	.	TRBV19	CASSPPGGRDDEQFF	TGTGCCAGTAGTCCCCCGGGTGGTAGAGACGATGAGCAGTTCTTC